The subject of this entry is one T cell receptor beta chain. No antigen is known for it. This sample stems from a study of beta chain features in type 1 diabetes. Findings of the study overall: Among type 1 diabetes patients, VDJ junctions had fewer insertions and more deletions.

Trimming removed 0 bases from V and 2 bases from J; junction bases left unmatched: 6. CDR3 length equals 16 residues. CDR1 ENHRY and CDR2 SYGVKD come from the germline V gene. Reverse transcription of all isolated RNA meant that expressed TCRB transcripts were sequenced. The data were produced by immunoSEQ multiplex PCR, yet TCRdb's version contains in-frame clones alone and is incomplete. The sample comprises just over 600,000 clones, around 16% of which are singletons, and roughly 0.098% rests with the top ten. The receptor comes from a man aged 18 to 29 in good health. The sequencing sample was made of naive CD4+ T cells from blood. The gene calls are TRBV10-3 and TRBJ2-5; 7 nucleotides match TRBD2. The CDR3, as DNA: TGTGCCATCAGTGAGTCTCCAGCGGGAACTCAAGAGACCCAGTACTTC. Translating it yields CAISESPAGTQETQYF.